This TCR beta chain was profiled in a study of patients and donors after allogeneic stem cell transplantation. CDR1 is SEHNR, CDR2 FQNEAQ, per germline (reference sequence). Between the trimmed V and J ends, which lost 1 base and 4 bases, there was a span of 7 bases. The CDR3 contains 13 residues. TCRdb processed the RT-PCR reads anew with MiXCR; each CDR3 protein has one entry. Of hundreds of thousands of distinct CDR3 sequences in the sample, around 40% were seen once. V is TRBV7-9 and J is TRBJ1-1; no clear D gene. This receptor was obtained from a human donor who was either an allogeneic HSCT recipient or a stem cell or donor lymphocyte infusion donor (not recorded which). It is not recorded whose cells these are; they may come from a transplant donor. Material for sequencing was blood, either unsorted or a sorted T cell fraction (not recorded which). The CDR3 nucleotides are TGTGCCAGCAGCTTAGTTGCTTCCACTGAAGCTTTCTTT. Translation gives CASSLVASTEAFF.